Following are 18 T cell receptor beta chains from one sample sequenced in a study of radiation and T cells in renal cell carcinoma. The time point denotes: baseline pretreatment blood. Treatment of the sample: 15 Gy SBRT to primary tumor, nephrectomy 4 weeks later. Produced via immunoSEQ multiplex PCR; TCRdb's table is partial and in-frame only. The table lists 87,000 or so clones, roughly 90% of them singletons, with 6% to 9% in the top ten. Sample: blood, taken from a patient whose treatment included radiotherapy and nephrectomy. The source of these receptors is a man aged 50-59 years with renal cell carcinoma.

The J gene is TRBJ2-3, the V gene TRBV6-1; D not certain. CDR1 and CDR2 from the germline V gene are MNHNS and SASEGT. Deletions cut 4 bases from V and 2 bases from J, with 19 bases between. This CDR3 comprises 17 residues. As DNA, the CDR3 is TGTGCCAGCAGTGTCGACAACTCCGTTCTTTTCACAGATACGCAGTATTTT. As protein: CASSVDNSVLFTDTQYF.

This chain links TRBV4-1 with TRBJ2-1, with D perhaps TRBD1 or TRBD2 (5 bases each). CDR3 length equals 16 residues. The V gene lost 1 base and the J gene lost 2 bases, with 12 bases spanning the gap. Germline assignment: CDR1 MGHRA and CDR2 YSYEKL. The CDR3 region has the DNA TGCGCCAGCAGCCAAGCGGGGACGAGCACCTACAATGAGCAGTTCTTC. As protein: CASSQAGTSTYNEQFF.

V gene TRBV6-1 combines with J gene TRBJ1-4; D remains unclear. CDR1 MNHNS and CDR2 SASEGT come from the germline V gene. CDR3 length: 15 amino acids. V lost 7 bases and J lost 3, with 15 bases in between. The CDR3 DNA follows: TGTGCCAGCAACAAAGCGGGCGAGGCTAATGAAAAACTGTTTTTT. Translating it yields CASNKAGEANEKLFF.

The chain employs TRBV4-2 and TRBJ2-2; D unresolved. The CDR3 is made up of 12 amino acids. Germline V lookup: CDR1 LGHNA, CDR2 YNFKEQ. The V and J ends lost 2 bases and 5 bases respectively, with 3 bases between them. CDR3 nucleotides: TGTGCCAGCAGCCAAAATACCGGGGAGCTGTTTTTT. Its protein is CASSQNTGELFF.

This sequence joins TRBV7-9 and TRBJ2-5; maybe TRBD2 (5 bases). The CDR3 sequence is 12 residues long. The germline V and J ends were trimmed by 5 bases and 7 bases, with 11 bases remaining between them. CDR1 and CDR2 (germline): SEHNR, FQNEAQ (reference sequence). The CDR3 DNA is TGTGCCAGCAGCCCGGACTGGGGGACCCAGTACTTC. It encodes CASSPDWGTQYF.

The rearrangement joins TRBV2 to TRBJ2-3, with 12 bases fitting TRBD2. Germline CDR1 SNHLY, CDR2 FYNNEI. Germline trimming cut 1 base from V and 1 base from J; bases unmatched to any gene: 3. The CDR3 totals 17 residues. The DNA of the CDR3 is TGTGCCAGCAGTGAAGGGACTAGCGGGAAGGGCACAGATACGCAGTATTTT. Translating it yields CASSEGTSGKGTDTQYF.

The J gene is TRBJ1-3, the V gene TRBV4-2, with 7 nucleotides matching TRBD1. Germline lookup yields CDR1 LGHNA and CDR2 YNFKEQ. The length of the CDR3 is 18 residues. V dropped 5 bases and J dropped 1; count of bases not matched to a gene: 14. The CDR3 region has the DNA TGTGCCAGCAGCTCAAGGGTGGGACAGAGGAATTCTGGAAACACCATATATTTT. This codes for CASSSRVGQRNSGNTIYF.

This clone was observed a single time. This chain connects TRBV5-1 to TRBJ2-3; tentatively, D is TRBD2 (5 bases). The CDR3 runs 15 residues. The germline V gene encodes CDR1 SGHRS and CDR2 YFSETQ. The V end lost 4 bases, the J end lost 2 bases, and 14 bases lay between the germline ends. CDR3 coding DNA: TGCGCCAGCAGCCCCCACGGGGAACCCACAGATACGCAGTATTTT. Translating gives CASSPHGEPTDTQYF.

This sequence joins TRBV29-1 and TRBJ1-1; D unresolved. V lost 6 bases and J 0 bases, leaving 14 bases between the germline ends. This CDR3 has 14 amino acids. From germline, CDR1 is SQVTM and CDR2 ANQGSEA. In DNA, the CDR3 is TGCAGCGTGAAGGACGGGAGGATGAACACTGAAGCTTTCTTT. Its translation: CSVKDGRMNTEAFF.

The V and J genes are TRBV6-1 and TRBJ2-1, with D perhaps TRBD1 (5 bases). Per germline, CDR1 MNHNS and CDR2 SASEGT. This CDR3 is 13 amino acids long. Trimming took off 5 bases at V and 7 bases at J, with 12 bases between the two ends. The CDR3 region has the DNA TGTGCCAGCAGTCCACAGGTGGAGAATGAGCAGTTCTTC. Translated: CASSPQVENEQFF.

The V and J genes are TRBV7-2 and TRBJ2-2; D not resolved. The germline V gene has CDR1 SGHTA and CDR2 FQGNSA. The germline V and J ends were trimmed by 5 bases and 4 bases, with 8 bases remaining between them. The CDR3 runs 13 residues. The CDR3 DNA reads TGTGCCAGCAGCCGAAGAGGCACCGGGGAGCTGTTTTTT. This sequence encodes CASSRRGTGELFF.

J is TRBJ1-4 and V is TRBV9; unclear D gene. CDR3 size: 13 residues. Trimming took off 1 base at V and 8 bases at J, with 9 bases between the two ends. CDR1 and CDR2 from the germline V gene are SGDLS and YYNGEE. The CDR3 loop reads CASSVSLSEKLFF. CDR3 nucleotides: TGTGCCAGCAGCGTATCCCTCAGCGAAAAACTGTTTTTT.

The chain employs TRBV5-1 and TRBJ2-5; 7 nucleotides agree with TRBD2. The germline CDR1 and CDR2 sequences are SGHRS and YFSETQ. V was clipped by 0 bases and J by 3 bases; unmatched bases: 5. The CDR3 is 15 residues long. In DNA, the CDR3 is TGCGCCAGCAGCTTGGCGGGAGGAGGGGAAGAGACCCAGTACTTC. Protein: CASSLAGGGEETQYF. The complete variable domain, with remaining parts taken from reference TRBV5-1 and TRBJ2-5, reads KAGVTQTPRYLIKTRGQQVTLSCSPISGHRSVSWYQQTPGQGLQFLFEYFSETQRNKGNFPGRFSGRQFSNSRSEMNVSTLELGDSALYLCASSLAGGGEETQYFGPGTRLLVL.

This clone occurred a few times. Here the CDR3 DNA reads TGTGCCAGCAGTTACAGCTACGATCGCAACGAGCAGTACTTC. Translated, it gives CASSYSYDRNEQYF. The gene calls are TRBV6-5 and TRBJ2-7, with D hard to call. V was trimmed by 2 bases and J by 5 bases, leaving 13 bases between them. Germline values: CDR1 MNHEY, CDR2 SVGAGI. This CDR3 comprises 14 residues.

CDR3 sequence: CASTTSGVFLNNEQFF. CDR3 in DNA: TGTGCCAGCACAACTAGCGGAGTTTTCCTAAACAATGAGCAGTTCTTC. The chain links TRBV2 to TRBJ2-1; 8 bases map to TRBD2. The CDR3 totals 16 residues. Germline V gene data show CDR1 as SNHLY and CDR2 as FYNNEI. Trimming took 7 bases from V and 5 from J; bases not matched to a gene: 13.

This clone was seen only once. The chain uses TRBV30 and TRBJ2-7; 9 bases line up with TRBD1. V was clipped by 3 bases and J by 6 bases; unmatched bases: 6. In germline, CDR1 is GTSNPN, CDR2 SVGIG (reference sequence). This CDR3 region has 13 residues. The CDR3 region is CAWRGQGTGEQYF. The CDR3 bases are TGTGCCTGGAGGGGACAGGGTACGGGCGAGCAGTACTTC.

The chain links TRBV7-9 to TRBJ2-5, with 11 nucleotides matching TRBD1. Trimming took 4 bases from V and 4 from J; bases not matched to a gene: 5. Germline assignment: CDR1 SEHNR and CDR2 FQNEAQ (reference sequence). The CDR3 has 15 amino acids. The CDR3 nucleotides read TGTGCCAGCAGCTCCACCGGGACAGGGGGAGAGACCCAGTACTTC. It encodes CASSSTGTGGETQYF.

The chain uses TRBV5-1 and TRBJ2-3; 11 bases match TRBD2. This CDR3 has 16 residues. Unmatched junction bases numbered 6, after V lost 4 bases and J lost 2 bases. CDR1 is SGHRS and CDR2 is YFSETQ in the germline V gene. This chain's CDR3 is CASSEGLAESTDTQYF. The CDR3 DNA sequence: TGCGCCAGCAGCGAGGGACTAGCGGAATCCACAGATACGCAGTATTTT.